The 9 T cell receptor beta chains below were found in one sample sequenced in a study of shared clonotypes between healthy human individuals. Libraries were prepared by immunoSEQ multiplex PCR; TCRdb keeps only in-frame clonotypes and omits some of them. The top ten hold roughly 0.65% of the sample, which has around 980,000 clones, around 78% seen once. The sample taken for sequencing was memory CD4+ T cells from PBMCs. Subset reported: CD45RA-negative fraction. The origin of the receptors is a man between 18 and 29 years old in good health. Some clones in this sample may be carry-over from other donors' samples.

The chain links TRBV30 to TRBJ2-3, with 12 positions matching TRBD2. Losses at the gene ends were 2 bases for V and 6 bases for J; bases not matched to a gene: 6. This CDR3 spans 15 amino acids. Germline assignment: CDR1 GTSNPN and CDR2 SVGIG (reference sequence). The CDR3 sequence: CAWSLAGGPGDTQYF. The CDR3 DNA follows: TGTGCCTGGAGTCTAGCGGGAGGGCCGGGGGATACGCAGTATTTT. Drawing the rest from reference TRBV30 and TRBJ2-3, the complete variable domain is SQTIHQWPATLVQPVGSPLSLECTVEGTSNPNLYWYRQAAGRGLQLLFYSVGIGQISSEVPQNLSASRPQDRQFILSSKKLLLSDSGFYLCAWSLAGGPGDTQYFGPGTRLTVL.

The chain joins TRBV30 to TRBJ2-5, with 9 bases identical to TRBD1. Germline V gives CDR1 GTSNPN, CDR2 SVGIG (reference sequence). This CDR3 is built from 13 residues. Trimming removed 3 bases from V and 4 bases from J; junction bases left unmatched: 3. CDR3 DNA: TGTGCCTGGAGACAGGGGGCAGGAGAGACCCAGTACTTC. It is translated as CAWRQGAGETQYF.

A remark on this clone: This clone may be a read error of a much larger clone one base away. Without the conserved terminal phenylalanine or tryptophan, this CDR3 likely stems from a read error. The chain combines TRBV7-9 with TRBJ1-2; D possibly corresponds to TRBD1 (6 bases). V lost 6 bases, J lost 5 bases, and 10 bases lay in between. The CDR3 is 12 residues long. Germline CDR1 reads SEHNR; CDR2 reads FQNEAQ (reference sequence). The CDR3 is CASSLDSYGYTS. Here the CDR3 DNA reads TGTGCCAGCAGTTTGGACAGTTATGGCTACACCTCC.

With regard to this clone: In the same sample, other DNA sequences code for this CDR3. The V gene is TRBV5-1, the J gene TRBJ1-4; D unclear. V lost 2 bases to trimming and J lost 0 bases, with 5 bases between them. The CDR3 extends over 14 amino acids. CDR1 SGHRS and CDR2 YFSETQ come from the germline V gene. The CDR3 nucleotides are TGCGCCAGCAGCTTACAGCCAACTAATGAAAAACTGTTTTTT. It yields the protein CASSLQPTNEKLFF.

This clone was seen at least ten times. The CDR3 DNA is TGTGCCAGCAGTTTACCAAGCGGGAGGGTAGATGAGCAGTTCTTC. Translating gives CASSLPSGRVDEQFF. The chain couples TRBV27 to TRBJ2-1, with TRBD2 matching over 10 bases. The CDR3 contains 15 residues. Per germline, CDR1 MNHEY and CDR2 SMNVEV (reference sequence). Unmatched junction bases numbered 6, after V lost 2 bases and J lost 8 bases.

The chain links TRBV29-1 to TRBJ1-1; D is uncertain. Trimming stripped 4 bases from V and 4 bases from J, with 13 bases between. The CDR3 extends over 13 amino acids. CDR1 and CDR2 (germline): SQVTM, ANQGSEA. CDR3 amino acids: CSVVDPVGTEAFF. The CDR3 DNA sequence: TGCAGCGTTGTAGACCCGGTGGGCACTGAAGCTTTCTTT.

V gene TRBV5-1 combines with J gene TRBJ2-7, with D possibly TRBD2 on 5 matching bases. Looked up from germline, CDR1 is SGHRS and CDR2 is YFSETQ. V was shortened by 0 bases and J by 7 bases, with 17 bases between the two germline ends. The CDR3 consists of 15 residues. This chain's CDR3 is CASSLGKPQTGEQYF. The CDR3 region has the DNA TGCGCCAGCAGCTTGGGCAAGCCCCAGACGGGAGAGCAGTACTTC.

A remark on this clone: Distinct nucleotide sequences in the sample also encode this CDR3. The rearrangement joins TRBV7-9 to TRBJ2-5; the D gene is possibly TRBD1 (6 bases). The germline V gene encodes CDR1 SEHNR and CDR2 FQNEAQ (reference sequence). The CDR3 runs to 14 residues. V dropped 5 bases and J dropped 4 bases, with 14 bases sitting between them. The chain's CDR3 is CASSPGTRGETQYF. In DNA form, the CDR3 reads TGTGCCAGCAGCCCCGGGACACGGGGAGAGACCCAGTACTTC. The full variable domain, completed using reference TRBV7-9 and TRBJ2-5, is DTGVSQNPRHKITKRGQNVTFRCDPISEHNRLYWYRQTLGQGPEFLTYFQNEAQLEKSRLLSDRFSAERPKGSFSTLEIQRTEQGDSAMYLCASSPGTRGETQYFGPGTRLLVL.

In DNA form, the CDR3 reads TGTGCCAGCAGCCCGCGAGGGGACGGAGCGAACACCGGGGAGCTGTTTTTT. Translation gives CASSPRGDGANTGELFF. The rearrangement uses TRBV9 and TRBJ2-2; perhaps D is TRBD1 or TRBD2 (5 bases each). The ends were cut back, 4 bases at V and 0 bases at J, with 16 bases in the middle. There are 17 residues in the CDR3. Per the germline V gene, CDR1 is SGDLS and CDR2 is YYNGEE.